This is a list of T cell receptor beta chains from one sample in a study of blood T cells in healthy people across ages. MiXCR was run by TCRdb on the 5' RACE reads, yielding one entry per CDR3 protein. Of about 1.6 million distinct CDR3 sequences listed, almost 35% are singletons. The sequenced material came from blood. These receptors were collected from a woman aged 25 to 39 in good health. The CDR3 runs from the conserved cysteine through the conserved F or W. The order of the fields is CDR3 protein, CDR3 DNA, V gene, D gene, clone size, J gene. D genes are given only for firm matches. The size entry is marked missing in some rows and otherwise reads once, few, many or a size class.

CATSRVPLTGPAGVVDEQFF,TGTGCCACCAGCAGAGTCCCACTCACGGGACCAGCGGGAGTGGTGGATGAGCAGTTCTTC,TRBV15,TRBD2,NA,TRBJ2-1
CASSPDFDSLGYTF,TGTGCCAGCAGCCCCGACTTTGACTCGTTGGGCTACACCTTC,TRBV7-2,NA,NA,TRBJ1-2
CASSFGSLNPYNEQFF,TGTGCCAGCAGTTTTGGTAGTCTCAACCCCTACAATGAGCAGTTCTTC,TRBV28,NA,few,TRBJ2-1
CAWGKQGMGETQYF,TGTGCCTGGGGGAAACAGGGCATGGGGGAGACCCAGTACTTC,TRBV30,NA,NA,TRBJ2-5
CASSYSGFGQGNCGYTF,TGTGCCAGCAGTTACTCTGGGTTTGGACAGGGAAACTGTGGCTACACCTTC,TRBV6-6,TRBD1,NA,TRBJ1-2
CASSSTGRGKGTQYF,TGTGCCAGCAGTTCCACGGGCAGGGGAAAAGGAACCCAGTACTTC,TRBV6-5,NA,NA,TRBJ2-5
CASSTGTEETQYF,TGTGCCAGCAGTACCGGGACAGAAGAGACCCAGTACTTC,TRBV27,TRBD1,NA,TRBJ2-5
CASSEVRSYEQYF,TGTGCCAGCAGTGAAGTGCGCTCCTACGAGCAGTACTTC,TRBV6-1,NA,NA,TRBJ2-7
CASSEVGGGGYGYTF,TGTGCCAGCAGTGAAGTCGGCGGGGGAGGATATGGCTACACCTTC,TRBV6-1,NA,NA,TRBJ1-2
CASSPEGHANYGYTF,TGCGCCAGCAGCCCGGAGGGGCACGCAAACTATGGCTACACCTTC,TRBV5-1,NA,many,TRBJ1-2
CASSSPPPETQYF,TGTGCCAGCAGCTCCCCCCCGCCGGAGACCCAGTACTTC,TRBV7-7,NA,NA,TRBJ2-5
CASSQERQNEQFF,TGTGCCAGCAGCCAAGAAAGGCAAAATGAGCAGTTCTTC,TRBV3-1,NA,NA,TRBJ2-1
CASSVGGSGFLAEAFF,TGTGCCAGCAGCGTAGGGGGTTCAGGCTTTCTTGCTGAAGCTTTCTTT,TRBV5-5,NA,many,TRBJ1-1
CASSLGMGYQPQHF,TGTGCCAGCAGTCTAGGGATGGGGTATCAGCCCCAGCATTTT,TRBV12-3/TRBV12-4,NA,NA,TRBJ1-5
CSARSQPGQGDSNQPQHF,TGCAGTGCTAGATCCCAACCCGGACAGGGGGATAGCAATCAGCCCCAGCATTTT,TRBV20-1,TRBD1,NA,TRBJ1-5
CAISEGSNYNEQFF,TGTGCCATCAGTGAGGGTTCCAACTACAATGAGCAGTTCTTC,TRBV10-3,NA,many,TRBJ2-1
CASSQKSGVSGELFF,TGCGCCAGCAGCCAGAAGAGCGGGGTCAGCGGGGAGCTGTTTTTT,TRBV4-1,TRBD2,NA,TRBJ2-2
CAIRDGVNEKLFF,TGTGCCATCAGGGACGGGGTTAATGAAAAACTGTTTTTT,TRBV10-3,NA,few,TRBJ1-4